What follows are 21 T cell receptor beta chains derived from one specimen sequenced in a study of blood T cell repertoires in COVID-19. Assay used: immunoSEQ multiplex PCR; TCRdb lists only in-frame clones, some missing. The sample has tens of thousands of clones; about 84% are singletons. Source material: peripheral blood. These TCRs come from a human donor in a cohort sampled during active COVID-19.

The chain recombines TRBV9 with TRBJ2-7, with D perhaps TRBD2 (6 bases). The CDR3 is 15 amino acids. Looked up from germline, CDR1 is SGDLS and CDR2 is YYNGEE. V shed 3 bases and J shed 0 bases, with 13 bases lying between them. CDR3 region: CASSEGGLTSYEQYF. In DNA form, the CDR3 reads TGTGCCAGCAGCGAAGGAGGGCTTACCTCCTACGAGCAGTACTTC.

This chain uses TRBV27 with TRBJ1-1; TRBD1 might be the D (6 bases). CDR1 and CDR2 from the germline V gene are MNHEY and SMNVEV (reference sequence). The CDR3 totals 14 residues. V lost 7 bases, J lost 0 bases, and 12 bases lay in between. CDR3 sequence (DNA): TGTGCCAGCACCCCAAGGGGGATGAACACTGAAGCTTTCTTT. It specifies CASTPRGMNTEAFF.

The chain has TRBV19 and TRBJ2-7; D might be TRBD2 (6 bases). Germline V CDR1 and CDR2: LNHDA, SQIVND (reference sequence). V was trimmed by 3 bases and J by 2 bases, leaving 11 bases between them. The length of the CDR3 is 14 residues. The CDR3 loop reads CASSMGGAAYEQYF. The CDR3 nucleotides read TGTGCCAGTAGTATGGGCGGGGCAGCCTACGAGCAGTACTTC.

The rearrangement uses TRBV6-5 and TRBJ2-7; 8 bases fit TRBD2. Germline CDR1 reads MNHEY; CDR2 reads SVGAGI. V trimming: 5 bases; J trimming: 1 base; junction bases outside the gene matches: 4. The CDR3 has 14 amino acids. The DNA of the CDR3 is TGTGCCAGCAGTCTACCGGGGGGGTCCTACGAGCAGTACTTC. Amino acid sequence: CASSLPGGSYEQYF.

J is TRBJ2-2 and V is TRBV5-1; a weak D match, TRBD1 (6 bases). V shed 0 bases and J shed 2 bases, with 11 bases lying between them. The CDR3 is made up of 16 amino acids. Germline CDR1 SGHRS, CDR2 YFSETQ. CDR3 residues: CASSLETGQNTGELFF. CDR3 nucleotide sequence: TGCGCCAGCAGCTTGGAAACAGGGCAAAACACCGGGGAGCTGTTTTTT.

Only a few counts were recorded for this clone. The sample carries other DNA sequences with the same CDR3. The genes are TRBV7-9 and TRBJ2-3; 9 bases line up with TRBD1. Germline CDR1 and CDR2: SEHNR and FQNEAQ (reference sequence). J lost 0 bases, V lost 7 bases, and 2 bases had no gene match. This CDR3 contains 14 residues. The CDR3 sequence: CASTGTGSTDTQYF. The CDR3 nucleotides read TGTGCCAGCACCGGGACAGGGAGCACAGATACGCAGTATTTT. Full variable domain (remainder filled in from reference TRBV7-9 and TRBJ2-3): DTGVSQNPRHKITKRGQNVTFRCDPISEHNRLYWYRQTLGQGPEFLTYFQNEAQLEKSRLLSDRFSAERPKGSFSTLEIQRTEQGDSAMYLCASTGTGSTDTQYFGPGTRLTVL.

The rearrangement joins TRBV3-1 (or the pseudogene TRBV3-2) to TRBJ1-2; D ambiguous. The CDR3 runs to 12 residues. Germline V CDR1 and CDR2: LGHDT, YNNKEL (reference sequence). V was pared by 6 bases and J by 3 bases, with 8 bases between. The DNA for the CDR3 is TGTGCCAGCAGATCACTAGACTATGGCTACACCTTC. The encoded protein is CASRSLDYGYTF.

This clone occurred a few times. The chain employs TRBV19 and TRBJ2-7; D might be TRBD2 (5 bases). The CDR3 is 15 residues long. Trimming took off 1 base at V and 2 bases at J, with 12 bases between the two ends. The germline gives CDR1 LNHDA, CDR2 SQIVND (reference sequence). This CDR3 is CASSIAGYPTYEQYF. CDR3 DNA sequence: TGTGCCAGTAGTATAGCGGGGTATCCTACCTACGAGCAGTACTTC.

This clone was seen a few times. The chain is built from TRBV25-1 and TRBJ1-2, with 12 nucleotides matching TRBD1. CDR1 is MGHDK and CDR2 is SYGVNS in the germline V gene. Unmatched junction bases numbered 10, after V lost 4 bases and J lost 4 bases. CDR3 length equals 17 residues. CDR3 sequence: CASSVTGTGGASYGYTF. CDR3 coding DNA: TGTGCCAGCAGTGTAACCGGGACAGGGGGCGCGAGCTATGGCTACACCTTC.

This clone occurred a few times. The rearrangement joins TRBV3-1 (or the pseudogene TRBV3-2) to TRBJ2-7, with D perhaps TRBD1 (5 bases). The CDR3 length is 12 residues. V was shortened by 0 bases and J by 9 bases, with 9 bases between the two germline ends. Looked up from germline, CDR1 is LGHDT and CDR2 is YNNKEL (reference sequence). The CDR3 nucleotides are TGTGCCAGCAGCCAAGAAAGGACAAGGCAGTACTTC. It codes for CASSQERTRQYF.

The rearrangement uses TRBV20-1 and TRBJ1-2, with 7 bases identical to TRBD1. CDR1 and CDR2 (germline): DFQATT, SNEGSKA (reference sequence). The CDR3 is 15 residues long. Trimming removed 3 bases from V and 8 bases from J; junction bases left unmatched: 15. The CDR3 here is CSASSPARQGGGYTF. CDR3 coding DNA: TGCAGTGCTAGTTCCCCCGCCCGACAGGGTGGGGGCTACACCTTC.

The chain couples TRBV7-2 to TRBJ1-5; D gene unclear. The CDR3 consists of 15 residues. CDR1 and CDR2 from the germline V gene are SGHTA and FQGNSA. V lost 4 bases and J 0 bases, leaving 10 bases between the germline ends. CDR3 nucleotides: TGTGCCAGCAGCTCTTTGAGATATAGCAATCAGCCCCAGCATTTT. It codes for CASSSLRYSNQPQHF.

This chain uses TRBV9 with TRBJ1-1, with no clear D. V dropped 1 base and J dropped 0 bases, with 7 bases sitting between them. This CDR3 is built from 14 residues. Germline-derived CDR1 and CDR2 are SGDLS and YYNGEE. CDR3 residues: CASSVYQMNTEAFF. The CDR3 coding sequence is TGTGCCAGCAGCGTATATCAGATGAACACTGAAGCTTTCTTT.

The chain joins TRBV5-4 to TRBJ2-5; tentative D call: TRBD1 (6 bases). The CDR3 contains 14 residues. CDR1 is SGHNT and CDR2 is YYREEE in the germline V gene (reference sequence). V shed 0 bases and J shed 3 bases, with 9 bases lying between them. The CDR3 protein is CASSLVTGEETQYF. The CDR3 region has the DNA TGTGCCAGCAGCTTGGTGACAGGAGAAGAGACCCAGTACTTC.

The chain employs TRBV27 and TRBJ2-1, with a possible D match to TRBD1 (6 bases). The CDR3 is 13 amino acids. CDR1 and CDR2 from the germline V gene are MNHEY and SMNVEV (reference sequence). V lost 3 bases, J lost 11 bases, and 14 bases lay in between. The CDR3 region has the DNA TGTGCCAGCAGTTTTGCCAGTGGGACACAGCAGTTCTTC. Protein product: CASSFASGTQQFF.

The chain recombines TRBV30 with TRBJ2-7; D is undetermined. Germline values: CDR1 GTSNPN, CDR2 SVGIG (reference sequence). The V gene lost 2 bases and the J gene lost 6 bases, with 11 bases spanning the gap. CDR3 size: 12 residues. In DNA form, the CDR3 reads TGTGCCTGGAGTACAGCCTTGGGCGAGCAGTACTTC. Protein: CAWSTALGEQYF.

The rearrangement links TRBV19 to TRBJ2-1, with a possible D match to TRBD1 (6 bases). The germline V gene encodes CDR1 LNHDA and CDR2 SQIVND (reference sequence). V lost 8 bases and J 0 bases, leaving 17 bases between the germline ends. The CDR3 sequence is 16 residues long. The CDR3 DNA reads TGTGCCAGTGCCACAGGGCCAGTGAACTCCTACAATGAGCAGTTCTTC. This encodes CASATGPVNSYNEQFF. Full variable domain (outside the CDR3, taken from reference TRBV19 and TRBJ2-1): DGGITQSPKYLFRKEGQNVTLSCEQNLNHDAMYWYRQDPGQGLRLIYYSQIVNDFQKGDIAEGYSVSREKKESFPLTVTSAQKNPTAFYLCASATGPVNSYNEQFFGPGTRLTVL.

The chain employs TRBV7-9 and TRBJ1-6, with D uncertain. Trimming shortened V by 2 bases and J by 10 bases, and 12 bases separated the two germline ends. The CDR3 totals 14 residues. Germline loops: CDR1 SEHNR, CDR2 FQNEAQ (reference sequence). The CDR3 nucleotides read TGTGCCAGCAGCTTATACGGAACGGGATCACCCCTCCACTTT. It encodes CASSLYGTGSPLHF.

This chain uses TRBV3-1 (or the pseudogene TRBV3-2) with TRBJ2-7, with 8 bases matching TRBD1. The CDR3 covers 15 residues. Germline trimming cut 1 base from V and 5 bases from J; bases unmatched to any gene: 7. Germline CDR1 reads LGHDT; CDR2 reads YNNKEL (reference sequence). Written as DNA, the CDR3 is TGTGCCAGCAGCCAAGGGGGGCAGGGGGCGAACGAGCAGTACTTC. Translating gives CASSQGGQGANEQYF.

The chain is built from TRBV20-1 and TRBJ1-1; D is undetermined. The V end was cut by 6 bases, the J end by 7 bases, with 12 bases between. Germline lookup yields CDR1 DFQATT and CDR2 SNEGSKA (reference sequence). CDR3 length: 11 residues. CDR3 nucleotides: TGCAGTGCCAACTTGGTCGGTGAAGCTTTCTTT. As protein: CSANLVGEAFF.

The chain is built from TRBV7-3 and TRBJ1-2, with D possibly being TRBD1 (5 bases). In germline, CDR1 is SGHTA, CDR2 FQGTGA. The CDR3 is 14 residues long. V was cut by 5 bases and J by 8 bases, with 18 bases left in between. The CDR3 reads CASSGQPGSGGYTF. DNA of the CDR3: TGTGCCAGCAGCGGGCAGCCAGGGTCTGGGGGCTACACCTTC.